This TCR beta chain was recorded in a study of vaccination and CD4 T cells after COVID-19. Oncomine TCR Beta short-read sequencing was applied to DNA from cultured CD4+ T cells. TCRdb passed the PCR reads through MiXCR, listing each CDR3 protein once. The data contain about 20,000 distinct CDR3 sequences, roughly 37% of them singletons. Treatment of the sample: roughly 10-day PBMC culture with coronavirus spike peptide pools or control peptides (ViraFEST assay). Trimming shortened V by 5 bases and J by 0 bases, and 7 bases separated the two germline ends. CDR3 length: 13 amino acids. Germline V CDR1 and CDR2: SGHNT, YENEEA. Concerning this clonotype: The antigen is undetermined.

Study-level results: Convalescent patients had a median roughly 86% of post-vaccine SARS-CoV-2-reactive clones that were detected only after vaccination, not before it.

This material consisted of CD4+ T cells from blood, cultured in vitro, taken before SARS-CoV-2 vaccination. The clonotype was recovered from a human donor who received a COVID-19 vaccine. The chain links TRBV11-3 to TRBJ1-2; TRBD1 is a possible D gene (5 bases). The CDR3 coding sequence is TGTGCCAGCAGCCGACAGTCTAACTATGGCTACACCTTC. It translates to CASSRQSNYGYTF.